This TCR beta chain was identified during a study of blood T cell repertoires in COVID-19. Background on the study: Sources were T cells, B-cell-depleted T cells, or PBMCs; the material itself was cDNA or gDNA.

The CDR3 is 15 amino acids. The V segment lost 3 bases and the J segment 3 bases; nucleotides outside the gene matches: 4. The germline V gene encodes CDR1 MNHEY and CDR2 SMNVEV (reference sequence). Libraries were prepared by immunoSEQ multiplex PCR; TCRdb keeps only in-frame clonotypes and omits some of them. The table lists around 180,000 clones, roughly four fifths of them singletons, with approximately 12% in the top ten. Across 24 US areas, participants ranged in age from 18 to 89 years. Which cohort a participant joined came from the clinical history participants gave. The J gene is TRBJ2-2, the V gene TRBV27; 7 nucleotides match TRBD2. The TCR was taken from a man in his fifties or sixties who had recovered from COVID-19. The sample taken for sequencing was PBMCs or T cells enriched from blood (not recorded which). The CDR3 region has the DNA TGTGCCAGCAGTTTTATGCTAGCGGACACCGGGGAGCTGTTTTTT. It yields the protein CASSFMLADTGELFF.